This TCR beta chain was observed in a study of blood T cell repertoires in COVID-19. Study-level background: Specimens from acute and convalescent COVID-19 originated in the United States, Italy and Spain. T cells, B-cell-depleted T cells, or PBMCs supplied cDNA or gDNA.

Original handling: Amplification from reference gene primers served as the basis for estimated nucleated cell counts. Assay: immunoSEQ multiplex PCR; the TCRdb copy retains only in-frame clones and omits some. V and J calls and clone size are copied from that table; D and trimming were computed from the DNA. This sample has about 91,000 clones, with 70% to 90% found just once. Per germline, CDR1 KGHSH and CDR2 LQKENI. The CDR3 consists of 16 residues. V lost 4 bases and J lost 4; bases outside the gene matches: 12. The specimen sequenced was peripheral blood. The chain recombines TRBV18 with TRBJ1-2, with 7 bases that match TRBD1. The sequence derives from a woman in her 70s with acute or convalescent COVID-19. The CDR3 DNA reads as TGTGCCAGCTCACGAAGTCTCGAGCAGGGGGTCTATGGCTACACCTTC. This sequence encodes CASSRSLEQGVYGYTF.